This TCR beta chain emerged from a study of shared clonotypes between healthy human individuals. Study information: Donors consisted of a couple of women and a few men between 18 and 49. Study results and caveats: About 5.2% was the fraction of naive CD4 clonotypes found shared across a few donors. Generation of non-shared clonotypes was less probable than generation of clonotypes shared by all four donors.

The table came from immunoSEQ multiplex PCR; TCRdb's copy has only in-frame clones and leaves some out. The table has about 960,000 clones, about 80% seen once. As to this clone: Its specificity is unknown.

CDR1 MDHEN and CDR2 SYDVKM come from the germline V gene. The CDR3 consists of 14 residues. Trimming cost V 5 bases and J 5 bases, with 15 bases left between them. Source material: memory CD4+ T cells sorted from blood. Described subset: CD45RA-negative fraction. This chain joins TRBV28 and TRBJ2-5, with D unresolved. This receptor was obtained from a man between 18 and 35 years old in good health. The DNA for the CDR3 is TGTGCCAGCAGTCGGGCCCAGCCCCGGGAGACCCAGTACTTC. This translates into CASSRAQPRETQYF.